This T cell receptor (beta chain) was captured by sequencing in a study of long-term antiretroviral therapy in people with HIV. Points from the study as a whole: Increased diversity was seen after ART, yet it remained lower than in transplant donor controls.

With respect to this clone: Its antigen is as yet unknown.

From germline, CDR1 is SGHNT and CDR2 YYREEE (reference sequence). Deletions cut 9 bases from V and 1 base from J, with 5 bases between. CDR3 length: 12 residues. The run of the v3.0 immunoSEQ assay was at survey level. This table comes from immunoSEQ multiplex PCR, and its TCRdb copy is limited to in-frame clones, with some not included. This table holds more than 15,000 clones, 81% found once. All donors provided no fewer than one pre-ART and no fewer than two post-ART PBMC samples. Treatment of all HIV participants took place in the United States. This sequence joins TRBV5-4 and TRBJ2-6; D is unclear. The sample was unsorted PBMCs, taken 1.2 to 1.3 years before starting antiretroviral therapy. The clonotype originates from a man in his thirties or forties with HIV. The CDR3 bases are TGTGCCAACTATTCTGGGGCCAACGTCCTGACTTTC. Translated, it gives CANYSGANVLTF.